This T cell receptor (beta chain) was found in a study of human T cells and chemical hapten exposure. Time point meaning: patch test 2, 6 weeks after DPC sensitization. As for treatment: therapeutic diphenylcyclopropenone sensitization with weekly scalp DPC. Per the original data handling: Per-sample TCR counts ranged from roughly 20,000 to 750,000, median 95,638. TCRdb analysed the RACE reads with MiXCR anew, one entry per CDR3 protein. V and J calls and clone size were set by TCRdb, not the authors. The sample includes about 50,000 distinct CDR3 sequences, 9.5% to 10% seen only once; the top ten take 1.5% to 2%. General observations from the study: Expanded TCRs formed significantly more large CDR3 similarity clusters than controls. Counts of TCRs above 1 in 1000 frequency stayed unchanged with DPC sensitization.

In the case of this clonotype: Its antigen remains unidentified.

The TCR sequence derives from a woman aged 45 to 65 with alopecia areata. Some clones in this sample may be carry-over from other donors' samples. The sequencing here drew on whole blood, taken in connection with sensitization to the hapten diphenylcyclopropenone (DPC).

The CDR3 nucleotides are TGTGCCAGCAGTGAAGCGGGCTTCCGGACAGTTGGAGTACCCCTCCACTTT. Translation gives CASSEAGFRTVGVPLHF. The rearrangement uses TRBV6-1 and TRBJ1-6; possible D gene TRBD1, 6 bases. The CDR3 loop spans 17 amino acids. V was shortened by 0 bases and J by 12 bases, with 21 bases between the two germline ends. Germline CDR1 reads MNHNS; CDR2 reads SASEGT.